Shown below are 13 T cell receptor beta chains from a single sample sequenced in a study of preoperative IRX-2 immunotherapy in early breast cancer. Generated by immunoSEQ multiplex PCR, the TCRdb table keeps only in-frame clones and is missing some. The table records over 55,000 clones, less than 95% of them present only once. Specified treatment: preoperative locoregional IRX-2 cytokine immunotherapy. Sample collection was performed from a patient treated with IRX-2 immunotherapy. The receptors were gathered from a human donor with breast cancer.

The gene calls are TRBV2 and TRBJ2-7; a weak D match, TRBD1 (6 bases). Per germline, CDR1 SNHLY and CDR2 FYNNEI. The length of the CDR3 is 14 residues. V gave up 3 bases and J gave up 5 bases, with 14 bases separating them. Here the CDR3 DNA reads TGTGCCAGCAGTGATATGGGGGCAAGGAACGAGCAGTACTTC. This translates into CASSDMGARNEQYF.

In nucleotides, the CDR3 is TGTGCCAGCAGTGAATTTAGCCCTCTACCCGGGGAGCTGTTTTTT. It yields the protein CASSEFSPLPGELFF. The V gene is TRBV6-1, the J gene TRBJ2-2; D remains ambiguous. The CDR3 runs to 15 residues. The V end was cut by 2 bases, the J end by 6 bases, with 13 bases between. Germline V gives CDR1 MNHNS, CDR2 SASEGT.

Here the CDR3 reads CASSSTSGHYNEQFF. CDR3 bases: TGTGCCAGCAGCTCCACTTCGGGCCACTACAATGAGCAGTTCTTC. The chain has TRBV11-3 and TRBJ2-1, with D uncertain. The germline CDR1 and CDR2 sequences are SGHNT and YENEEA. Trimming removed 4 bases at V and 3 bases at J, with 13 bases between. This CDR3 spans 15 amino acids.

The V gene is TRBV19, the J gene TRBJ2-5; D unresolved. This CDR3 region has 13 residues. The germline CDR1 and CDR2 sequences are LNHDA and SQIVND (reference sequence). V was shortened by 3 bases and J by 5 bases, with 10 bases between the two germline ends. The DNA for the CDR3 is TGTGCCAGTAGTATTTTCAGGTTTGAGACCCAGTACTTC. It codes for CASSIFRFETQYF.

V and J are TRBV5-1 and TRBJ2-1; tentatively, D is TRBD2 (5 bases). This CDR3 has 12 residues. The V gene's germline CDR1 is SGHRS and CDR2 YFSETQ. V was trimmed by 3 bases and J by 15 bases, leaving 16 bases between them. CDR3 region: CASSSAGIWRFF. The CDR3, as DNA: TGCGCCAGCAGCTCGGCCGGGATCTGGAGGTTCTTC.

The V call is TRBV28, the J call TRBJ2-5, with D hard to call. Per germline, CDR1 MDHEN and CDR2 SYDVKM. The V end lost 2 bases, the J end lost 3 bases, and 7 bases lay between the germline ends. The CDR3 is 13 residues long. The CDR3 nucleotides are TGTGCCAGCAGTTTAGGTGTAAAAGAGACCCAGTACTTC. This gives the protein CASSLGVKETQYF.

This chain links TRBV27 with TRBJ2-1; TRBD2 aligns across 12 bases. The V and J ends lost 6 bases and 15 bases, in that order; junction bases with no gene match: 15. This CDR3 is 15 amino acids long. The germline V gene encodes CDR1 MNHEY and CDR2 SMNVEV (reference sequence). CDR3 sequence reads: CASRPTLAGGLWLFF. For the CDR3, the DNA is TGTGCCAGCAGGCCGACCCTAGCGGGAGGGCTCTGGTTGTTCTTC.

This chain connects TRBV2 to TRBJ1-1; unclear D gene. CDR1 SNHLY and CDR2 FYNNEI come from the germline V gene. This CDR3 comprises 13 residues. Trimming shortened V by 9 bases and J by 4 bases, and 15 bases separated the two germline ends. The CDR3 nucleotides are TGTGCCAGTATTAGGGTGAGGAGCACTGAAGCTTTCTTT. Translation gives CASIRVRSTEAFF.

The rearrangement links TRBV7-9 to TRBJ2-1; D unclear. This CDR3 is 14 amino acids long. Germline V gene data show CDR1 as SEHNR and CDR2 as FQNEAQ (reference sequence). With 3 bases removed from V and 2 bases from J, the gap between germline ends came to 8 bases. As DNA, the CDR3 is TGTGCCAGCAGCTTTGGTGGGACCTACAATGAGCAGTTCTTC. Protein product: CASSFGGTYNEQFF.

This chain links TRBV10-3 with TRBJ1-4, with D unclear. The germline CDR1 and CDR2 sequences are ENHRY and SYGVKD. This CDR3 has 16 amino acids. Trimming removed 3 bases from V and 0 bases from J, with 11 bases in between. The CDR3 DNA reads TGTGCCATCAGTGAAGGTCTAGTCTCAACTAATGAAAAACTGTTTTTT. Protein: CAISEGLVSTNEKLFF.

This clone was picked up one time. V is TRBV28 and J is TRBJ1-6, with a weak D call TRBD1 (6 bases). CDR3 length: 17 amino acids. Trimming stripped 10 bases from V and 5 bases from J, with 24 bases between. In germline, CDR1 is MDHEN, CDR2 SYDVKM. The CDR3 sequence: CATGRQQGSVDNSPLHF. CDR3 sequence (DNA): TGTGCCACCGGGAGACAACAGGGAAGTGTCGATAATTCACCCCTCCACTTT.

The CDR3 reads CASSGQKGPIPYNEQFF. In nucleotides, the CDR3 is TGTGCCAGCAGTGGACAGAAGGGTCCCATTCCCTACAATGAGCAGTTCTTC. The V and J genes are TRBV25-1 and TRBJ2-1, with a weak D call TRBD1 (5 bases). The V end was cut by 4 bases, the J end by 2 bases, with 18 bases between. Germline CDR1 and CDR2: MGHDK and SYGVNS. The CDR3 loop spans 17 amino acids.

The chain recombines TRBV4-3 with TRBJ2-2; D is undetermined. The germline gives CDR1 LGHNA, CDR2 YSLEER. This CDR3 is 14 amino acids long. The V gene lost 3 bases and the J gene lost 0 bases, with 5 bases spanning the gap. As DNA, the CDR3 is TGCGCCAGCAGCCAGTACCCGAACACCGGGGAGCTGTTTTTT. This encodes CASSQYPNTGELFF.